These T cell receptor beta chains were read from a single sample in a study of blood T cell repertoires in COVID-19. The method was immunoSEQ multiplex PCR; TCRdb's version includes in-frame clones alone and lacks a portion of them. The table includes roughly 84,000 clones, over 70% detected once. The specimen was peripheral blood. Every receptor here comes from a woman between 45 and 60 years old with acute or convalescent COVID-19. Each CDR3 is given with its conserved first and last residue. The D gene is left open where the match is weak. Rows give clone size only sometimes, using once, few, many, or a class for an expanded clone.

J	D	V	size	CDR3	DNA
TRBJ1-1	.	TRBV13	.	CASSLGGGEAFF	TGTGCCAGCAGCTTAGGAGGGGGTGAAGCTTTCTTT
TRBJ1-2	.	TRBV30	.	CAWTSPNTGHGYTF	TGTGCCTGGACCAGCCCGAATACAGGGCATGGCTACACCTTC
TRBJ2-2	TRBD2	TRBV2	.	CASSFSGVDTGELFF	TGTGCCAGCAGTTTTAGCGGGGTCGACACCGGGGAGCTGTTTTTT
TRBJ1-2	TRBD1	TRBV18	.	CASSPDRAGTNGYTF	TGTGCCAGCTCTCCCGACAGGGCGGGTACTAATGGCTACACCTTC
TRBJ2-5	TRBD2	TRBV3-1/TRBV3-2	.	CASSQDASGGAYKTQYF	TGTGCCAGCAGCCAAGATGCTAGCGGGGGGGCGTATAAGACCCAGTACTTC
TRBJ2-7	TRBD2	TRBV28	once	CASSRTSGTSYEQYF	TGTGCCAGCAGTCGGACTAGCGGGACATCCTACGAGCAGTACTTC
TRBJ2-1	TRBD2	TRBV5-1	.	CASSPGGPWNEQFF	TGCGCCAGCAGCCCGGGGGGGCCTTGGAATGAGCAGTTCTTC
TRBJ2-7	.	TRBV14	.	CASSQDLGGEQYF	TGTGCCAGCAGCCAAGATCTCGGGGGCGAGCAGTACTTC
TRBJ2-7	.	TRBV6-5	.	CASGKPGAYEQYF	TGTGCCAGCGGGAAACCGGGAGCCTACGAGCAGTACTTC
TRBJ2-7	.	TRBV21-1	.	CASTIGGAQYF	TGTGCCAGCACAATAGGGGGAGCGCAGTACTTC
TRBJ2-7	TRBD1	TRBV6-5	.	CASGKQGSYEQYF	TGTGCCAGCGGGAAACAGGGGAGCTACGAGCAGTACTTC
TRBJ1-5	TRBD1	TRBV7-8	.	CASSFGTGAGQPQHF	TGTGCCAGCAGCTTCGGGACAGGGGCAGGTCAGCCCCAGCATTTT
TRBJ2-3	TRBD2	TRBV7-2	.	CASSGGLAGLTDTQYF	TGTGCCAGCAGCGGGGGACTAGCGGGGCTCACAGATACGCAGTATTTT
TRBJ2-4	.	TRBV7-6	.	CASSSDSSDIQYF	TGTGCCAGCAGCTCCGACTCCTCCGACATTCAGTACTTC
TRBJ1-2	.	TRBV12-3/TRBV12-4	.	CASSSRPYGYTF	TGTGCCAGCAGTTCGCGCCCATATGGCTACACCTTC
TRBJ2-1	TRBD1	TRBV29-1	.	CSARTGGINEQFF	TGCAGCGCCCGGACAGGGGGTATTAATGAGCAGTTCTTC
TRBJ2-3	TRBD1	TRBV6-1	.	CASSEGQGAGTQYF	TGTGCCAGCAGTGAAGGGCAGGGGGCTGGTACGCAGTATTTT
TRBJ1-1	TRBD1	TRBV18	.	CASSPIGGQVMNTEAFF	TGTGCCAGCTCACCCATTGGTGGACAGGTAATGAACACTGAAGCTTTCTTT
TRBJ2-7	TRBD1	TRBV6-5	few	CASRTRDRVVEQYF	TGTGCCAGCAGAACCCGGGACAGGGTGGTCGAGCAGTACTTC
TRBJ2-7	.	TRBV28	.	CASSFIYRAYEQYF	TGTGCCAGCAGTTTTATTTACAGGGCCTACGAGCAGTACTTC
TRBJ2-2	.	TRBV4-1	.	CASSQDRVAGELFF	TGCGCCAGCAGCCAAGATCGAGTGGCCGGGGAGCTGTTTTTT
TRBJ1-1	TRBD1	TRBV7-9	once	CASSTRINGQGAGTEAFF	TGTGCCAGCAGTACGAGGATAAACGGACAGGGGGCGGGCACTGAAGCTTTCTTT
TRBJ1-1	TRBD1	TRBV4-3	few	CASSQGTGPPLEAFF	TGCGCCAGCAGCCAAGGGACAGGGCCACCTCTTGAAGCTTTCTTT
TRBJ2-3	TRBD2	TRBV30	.	CAFGTGGSTDTQYF	TGTGCCTTCGGGACGGGGGGTAGCACAGATACGCAGTATTTT
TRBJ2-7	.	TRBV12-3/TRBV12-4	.	CASSFFGGNEQYF	TGTGCCAGCAGTTTTTTCGGAGGGAATGAGCAGTACTTC
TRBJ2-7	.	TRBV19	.	CASSFGDNSYEQYF	TGTGCCAGTAGTTTCGGGGACAACTCCTACGAGCAGTACTTC
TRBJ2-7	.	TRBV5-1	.	CASSLSREEQYF	TGCGCCAGCAGCTTGTCCCGAGAGGAGCAGTACTTC
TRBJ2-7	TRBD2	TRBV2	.	CASSGGYEQYF	TGTGCCAGCAGCGGGGGGTACGAGCAGTACTTC
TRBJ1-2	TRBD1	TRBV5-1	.	CASSRGQGANGYTF	TGCGCCAGCAGTCGTGGACAGGGGGCTAATGGCTACACCTTC
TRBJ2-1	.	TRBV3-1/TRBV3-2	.	CASSQSSNWAHNEQFF	TGTGCCAGCAGCCAAAGCTCCAACTGGGCCCACAATGAGCAGTTCTTC
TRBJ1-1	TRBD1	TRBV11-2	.	CASSLDLNRGYTEAFF	TGTGCCAGCAGCTTAGATCTGAACAGGGGGTACACTGAAGCTTTCTTT